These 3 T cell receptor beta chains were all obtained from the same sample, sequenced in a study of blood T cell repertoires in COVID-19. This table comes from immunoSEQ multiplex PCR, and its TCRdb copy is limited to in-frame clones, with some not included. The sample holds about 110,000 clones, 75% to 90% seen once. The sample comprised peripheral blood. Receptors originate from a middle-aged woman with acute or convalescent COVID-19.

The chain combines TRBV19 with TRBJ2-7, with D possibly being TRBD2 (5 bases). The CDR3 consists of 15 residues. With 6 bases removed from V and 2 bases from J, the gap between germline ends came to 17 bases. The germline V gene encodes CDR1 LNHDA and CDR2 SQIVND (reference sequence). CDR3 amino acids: CASRYLAGETYEQYF. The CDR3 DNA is TGTGCCAGTAGATATCTTGCCGGGGAGACCTACGAGCAGTACTTC. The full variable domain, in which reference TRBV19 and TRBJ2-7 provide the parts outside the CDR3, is DGGITQSPKYLFRKEGQNVTLSCEQNLNHDAMYWYRQDPGQGLRLIYYSQIVNDFQKGDIAEGYSVSREKKESFPLTVTSAQKNPTAFYLCASRYLAGETYEQYFGPGTRLTVT.

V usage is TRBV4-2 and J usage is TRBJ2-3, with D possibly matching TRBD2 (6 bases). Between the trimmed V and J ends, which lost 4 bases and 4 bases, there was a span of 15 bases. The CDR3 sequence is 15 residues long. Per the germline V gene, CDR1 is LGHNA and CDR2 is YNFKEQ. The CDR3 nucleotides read TGTGCCAGCAGCCCGAGGACTATCGGTGCAGATACGCAGTATTTT. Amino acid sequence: CASSPRTIGADTQYF.

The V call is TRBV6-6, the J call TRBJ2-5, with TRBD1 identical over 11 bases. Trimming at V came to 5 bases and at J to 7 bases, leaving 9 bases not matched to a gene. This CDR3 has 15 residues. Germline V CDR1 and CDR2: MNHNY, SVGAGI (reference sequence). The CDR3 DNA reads TGTGCCAGCAGTGGCCCGGGACAGGGGGATGGGACCCAGTACTTC. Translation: CASSGPGQGDGTQYF.